These T cell receptor beta chains were read from a single sample in a study of CD8+CD57+ T cells in acquired aplastic anemia. One entry per CDR3 protein, called by TCRdb with MiXCR from the reads. The sample lists roughly 61,000 distinct CDR3 sequences; approximately 52% were seen once. The specimen sequenced was sorted CD4+, CD8+, or CD8+CD57+ T cells (not recorded which) from PBMCs. These receptors were collected from a human donor with aplastic anemia. Both conserved end residues are part of each CDR3.

v_call cdr3_aa
TRBV10-3 CAILSLLGRDTEAFF
TRBV15 CATSRFSGQPQHF
TRBV7-9 CASSPSGTFEQYF
TRBV24-1 CATSDSTPISGANVLTF
TRBV2 CASSEPGQGENEQYF
TRBV11-1 CASSRGTSGGEGTDTQYF
TRBV7-6 CASSLAPSADTQYF
TRBV19 CASNPSVSYNGQFF
TRBV2 CASRGRWAFF
TRBV10-3 CATKALGGGDATDTQYF